This entry concerns a single TCR beta chain. The CDR3 spans 15 residues. The V and J ends lost 3 bases and 10 bases, in that order; junction bases with no gene match: 7. Germline V lookup: CDR1 KGHSH, CDR2 LQKENI. This record belongs to a study of blood T cell repertoires in COVID-19. The data were produced by immunoSEQ multiplex PCR, yet TCRdb's version contains in-frame clones alone and is incomplete. The table shows over 150,000 clones, with 85% to 90% occurring only once. The sequence came from a man aged 35-49 years who had recovered from COVID-19. The chain has TRBV18 and TRBJ1-6; 9 bases are a match to TRBD1. Sequencing used PBMCs or T cells enriched from blood (not recorded which). In DNA form, the CDR3 reads TGTGCCAGCTCACCGGGTCCGGGACAGGGATCACCCCTCCACTTT. Its translation is CASSPGPGQGSPLHF.